This T cell receptor beta chain was sequenced for a study of PD-1 blockade in classical Hodgkin lymphoma. Germline V gene lookup returns CDR1 MNHEY and CDR2 SVGAGI. The CDR3 loop spans 14 amino acids. The trim removed 5 bases at V and 3 bases at J, leaving 5 bases unmatched. Notes on the study in general: Baseline diversity in complete responders resembled that of newly diagnosed patients.

Profiling relied on immunoSEQ multiplex PCR, and the TCRdb table lists in-frame clones only, not all of them. Among 55,000 to 75,000 clones, roughly 91% were seen once, and the ten largest hold 8%. On this clone: Its antigen is not known.

With no exception, relapse followed autologous stem cell transplantation in all patients, and brentuximab vedotin exposure varied. This clonotype was sampled from a human donor with classical Hodgkin lymphoma. The source material was peripheral blood mononuclear cells (PBMCs), sampled at baseline. This chain uses TRBV6-5 with TRBJ2-5, with 8 bases fitting TRBD1. CDR3 DNA: TGTGCCAGCAGTCCAGGGGGCAGTGAAGAGACCCAGTACTTC. Protein product: CASSPGGSEETQYF.